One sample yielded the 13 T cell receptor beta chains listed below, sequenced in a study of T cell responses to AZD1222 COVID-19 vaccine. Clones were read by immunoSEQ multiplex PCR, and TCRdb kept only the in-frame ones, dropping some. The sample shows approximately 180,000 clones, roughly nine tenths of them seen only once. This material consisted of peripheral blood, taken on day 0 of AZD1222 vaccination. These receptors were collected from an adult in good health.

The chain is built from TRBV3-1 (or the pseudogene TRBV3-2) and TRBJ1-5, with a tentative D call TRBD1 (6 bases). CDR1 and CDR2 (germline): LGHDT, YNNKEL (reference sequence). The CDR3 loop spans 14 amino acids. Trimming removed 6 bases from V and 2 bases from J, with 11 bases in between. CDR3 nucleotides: TGTGCCAGCAGTCTCAGGGGAGGCAATCAGCCCCAGCATTTT. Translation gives CASSLRGGNQPQHF.

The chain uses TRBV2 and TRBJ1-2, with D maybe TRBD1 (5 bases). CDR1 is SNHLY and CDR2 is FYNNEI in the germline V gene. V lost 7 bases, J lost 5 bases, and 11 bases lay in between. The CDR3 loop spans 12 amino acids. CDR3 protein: CASTQGRYGYTF. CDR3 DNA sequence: TGTGCCAGCACGCAGGGAAGGTATGGCTACACCTTC.

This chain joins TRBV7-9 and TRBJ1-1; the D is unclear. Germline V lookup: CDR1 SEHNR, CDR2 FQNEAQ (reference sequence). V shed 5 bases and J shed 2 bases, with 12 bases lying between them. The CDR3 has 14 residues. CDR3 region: CASSPRGGNTEAFF. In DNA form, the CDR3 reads TGTGCCAGCAGCCCCCGCGGCGGAAACACTGAAGCTTTCTTT.

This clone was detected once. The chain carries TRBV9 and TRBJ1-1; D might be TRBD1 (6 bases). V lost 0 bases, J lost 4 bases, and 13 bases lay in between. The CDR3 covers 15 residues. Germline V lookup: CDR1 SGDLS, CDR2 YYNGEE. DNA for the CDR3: TGTGCCAGCAGCGTAGTGTCAGGGGCGGGCACTGAAGCTTTCTTT. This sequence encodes CASSVVSGAGTEAFF.

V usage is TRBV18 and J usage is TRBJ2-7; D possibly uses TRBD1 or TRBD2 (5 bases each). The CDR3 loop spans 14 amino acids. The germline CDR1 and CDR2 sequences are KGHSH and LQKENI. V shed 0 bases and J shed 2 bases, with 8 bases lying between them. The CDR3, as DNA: TGTGCCAGCTCACCACCTGGGACCCCCTACGAGCAGTACTTC. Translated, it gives CASSPPGTPYEQYF.

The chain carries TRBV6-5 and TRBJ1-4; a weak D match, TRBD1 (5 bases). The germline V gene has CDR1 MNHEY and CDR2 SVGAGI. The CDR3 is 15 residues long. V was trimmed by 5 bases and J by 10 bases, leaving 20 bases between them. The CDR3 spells CASSPRITGSLKLFF. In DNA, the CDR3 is TGTGCCAGCAGTCCTCGTATCACAGGCTCCCTAAAACTGTTTTTT.

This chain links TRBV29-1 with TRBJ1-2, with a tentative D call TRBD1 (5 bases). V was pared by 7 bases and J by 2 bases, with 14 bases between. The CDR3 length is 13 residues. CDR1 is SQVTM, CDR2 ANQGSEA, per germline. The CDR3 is CSATDGLNYGYTF. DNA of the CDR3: TGCAGCGCGACAGACGGACTAAACTATGGCTACACCTTC.

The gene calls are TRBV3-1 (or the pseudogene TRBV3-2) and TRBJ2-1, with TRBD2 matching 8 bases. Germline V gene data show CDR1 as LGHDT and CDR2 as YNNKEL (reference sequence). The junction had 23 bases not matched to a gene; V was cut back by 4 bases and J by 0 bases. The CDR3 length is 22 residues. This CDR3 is CASSPGGAGEVVIHSSYNEQFF. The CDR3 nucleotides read TGTGCCAGCAGCCCCGGGGGGGCGGGAGAAGTTGTGATCCACAGCTCCTACAATGAGCAGTTCTTC.

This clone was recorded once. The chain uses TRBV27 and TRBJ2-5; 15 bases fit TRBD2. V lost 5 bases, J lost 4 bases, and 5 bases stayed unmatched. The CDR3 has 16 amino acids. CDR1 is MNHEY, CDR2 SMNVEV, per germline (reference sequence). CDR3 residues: CASSKGTSGRSETQYF. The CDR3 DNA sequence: TGTGCCAGCAGTAAAGGGACTAGCGGGAGGTCAGAGACCCAGTACTTC.

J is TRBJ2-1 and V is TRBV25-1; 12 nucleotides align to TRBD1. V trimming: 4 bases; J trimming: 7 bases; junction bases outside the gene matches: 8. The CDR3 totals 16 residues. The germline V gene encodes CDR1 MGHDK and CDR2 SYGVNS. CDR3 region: CASSVSGTGGRNEQFF. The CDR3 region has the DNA TGTGCCAGCAGTGTTTCCGGGACAGGGGGCAGGAATGAGCAGTTCTTC.

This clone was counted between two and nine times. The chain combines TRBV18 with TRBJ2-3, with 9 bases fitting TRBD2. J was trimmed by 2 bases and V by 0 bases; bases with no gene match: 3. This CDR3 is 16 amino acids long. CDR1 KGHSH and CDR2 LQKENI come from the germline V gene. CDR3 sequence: CASSPPLAGFTDTQYF. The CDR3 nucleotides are TGTGCCAGCTCACCACCGCTAGCGGGGTTCACAGATACGCAGTATTTT.

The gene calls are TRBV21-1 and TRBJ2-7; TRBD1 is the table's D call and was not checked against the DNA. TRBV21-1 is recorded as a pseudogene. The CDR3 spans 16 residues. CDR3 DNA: TGTGCCAGCAGCAAAGCTTCAGGGACAGGTTTATACGAGCAGTACTTC. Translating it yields CASSKASGTGLYEQYF.

The CDR3 region has the DNA TGCGCCAGCAGCTTGGCCCAGCGGGACTACGAGCAGTACTTC. Its protein is CASSLAQRDYEQYF. The chain is built from TRBV5-1 and TRBJ2-7; the match to TRBD2 covers 7 bases. This CDR3 region has 14 residues. Germline V lookup: CDR1 SGHRS, CDR2 YFSETQ. With 0 bases clipped from V and 3 bases from J, the junction kept 3 bases outside the gene matches. Looking up the rest from reference TRBV5-1 and TRBJ2-7 gives the full variable domain: KAGVTQTPRYLIKTRGQQVTLSCSPISGHRSVSWYQQTPGQGLQFLFEYFSETQRNKGNFPGRFSGRQFSNSRSEMNVSTLELGDSALYLCASSLAQRDYEQYFGPGTRLTVT.